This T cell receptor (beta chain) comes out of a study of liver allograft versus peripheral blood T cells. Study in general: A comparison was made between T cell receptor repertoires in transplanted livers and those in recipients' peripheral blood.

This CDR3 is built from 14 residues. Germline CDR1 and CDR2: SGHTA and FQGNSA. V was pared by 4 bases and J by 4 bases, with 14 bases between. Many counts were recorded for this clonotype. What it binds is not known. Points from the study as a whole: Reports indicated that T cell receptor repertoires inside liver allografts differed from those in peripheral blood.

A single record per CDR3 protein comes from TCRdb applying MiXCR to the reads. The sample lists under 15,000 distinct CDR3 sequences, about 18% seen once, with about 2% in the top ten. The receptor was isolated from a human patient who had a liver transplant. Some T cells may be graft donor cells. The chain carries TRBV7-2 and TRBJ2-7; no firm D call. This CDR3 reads CASSSDKGNYEQYF. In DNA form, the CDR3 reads TGTGCCAGCAGCTCAGACAAAGGGAATTACGAGCAGTACTTC.